This T cell receptor beta chain was recovered during a study of T-cell reconstitution after alpha-beta-depleted transplantation in children. V lost 6 bases and J 3 bases, leaving 12 bases between the germline ends. Germline-derived CDR1 and CDR2 are SQVTM and ANQGSEA. This CDR3 has 12 residues. Unique molecular identifiers tagged the TCRbeta library. From the PCR reads, TCRdb called clonotypes with MiXCR, one entry per CDR3 protein. This sample has 150,000 to 250,000 distinct CDR3 sequences; 5% to 7.5% occur once, and the top ten carry roughly 4.8%. This clonotype came up a few times. The source of this sequence is a girl in the first two years of life with combined immunodeficiency, due to receive a stem cell transplant. V is TRBV29-1 and J is TRBJ2-7; TRBD1 might be the D (6 bases). The sequenced sample was PBMCs, obtained before TCRalphabeta/CD19-depleted stem cell transplant. CDR3 in DNA: TGCAGCGTGACAGGCAAGGACTACGAGCAGTACTTC. Its translation is CSVTGKDYEQYF.